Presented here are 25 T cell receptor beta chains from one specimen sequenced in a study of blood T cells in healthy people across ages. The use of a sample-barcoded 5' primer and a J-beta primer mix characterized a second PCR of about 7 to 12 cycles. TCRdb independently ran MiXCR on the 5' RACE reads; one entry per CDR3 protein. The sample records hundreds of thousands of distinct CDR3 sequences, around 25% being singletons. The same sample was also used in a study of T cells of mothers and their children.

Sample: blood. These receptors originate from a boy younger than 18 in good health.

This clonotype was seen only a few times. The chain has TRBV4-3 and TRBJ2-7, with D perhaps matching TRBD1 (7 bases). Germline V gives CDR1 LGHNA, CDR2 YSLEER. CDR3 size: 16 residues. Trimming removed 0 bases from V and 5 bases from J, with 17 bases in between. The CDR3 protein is CASSQDLEGAAHEQYF. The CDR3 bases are TGCGCCAGCAGCCAAGATCTGGAGGGGGCTGCCCACGAGCAGTACTTC.

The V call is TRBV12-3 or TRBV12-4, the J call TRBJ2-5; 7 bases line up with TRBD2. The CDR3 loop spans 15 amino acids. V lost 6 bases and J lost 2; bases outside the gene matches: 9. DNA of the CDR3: TGTGCCAGCAGCCCCATTGAGCGGGAACAAGAGACCCAGTACTTC. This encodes CASSPIEREQETQYF.

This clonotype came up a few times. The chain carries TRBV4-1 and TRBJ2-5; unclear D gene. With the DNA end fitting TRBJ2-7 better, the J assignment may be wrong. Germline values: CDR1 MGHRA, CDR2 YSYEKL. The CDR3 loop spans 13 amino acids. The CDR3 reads CASSHPGGNEQYF. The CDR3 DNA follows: TGCGCCAGCAGCCACCCGGGTGGTAACGAGCAGTACTTC.

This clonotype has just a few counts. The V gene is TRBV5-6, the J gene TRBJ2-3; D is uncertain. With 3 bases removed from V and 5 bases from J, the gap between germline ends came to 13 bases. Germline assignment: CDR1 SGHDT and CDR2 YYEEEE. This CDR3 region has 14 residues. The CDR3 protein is CASSSRLVGDTQYF. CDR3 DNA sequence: TGTGCCAGCAGCTCACGTCTCGTCGGAGATACGCAGTATTTT.

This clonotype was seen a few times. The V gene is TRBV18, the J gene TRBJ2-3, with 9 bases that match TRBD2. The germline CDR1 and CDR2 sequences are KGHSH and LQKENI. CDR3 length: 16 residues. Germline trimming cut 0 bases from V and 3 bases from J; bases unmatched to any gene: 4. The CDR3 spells CASSPPEAGGTDTQYF. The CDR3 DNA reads TGTGCCAGCTCACCACCAGAAGCGGGAGGAACAGATACGCAGTATTTT.

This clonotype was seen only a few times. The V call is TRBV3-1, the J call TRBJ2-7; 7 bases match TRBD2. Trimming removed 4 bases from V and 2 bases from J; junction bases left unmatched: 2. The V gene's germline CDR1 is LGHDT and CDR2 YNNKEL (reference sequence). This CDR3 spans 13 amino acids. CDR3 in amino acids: CASSRDYTYEQYF. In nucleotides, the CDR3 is TGTGCCAGCAGCCGGGACTATACCTACGAGCAGTACTTC.

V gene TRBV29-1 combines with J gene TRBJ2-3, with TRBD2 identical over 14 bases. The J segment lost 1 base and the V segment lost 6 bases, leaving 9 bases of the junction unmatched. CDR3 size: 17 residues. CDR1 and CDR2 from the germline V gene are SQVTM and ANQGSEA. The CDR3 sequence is CSVAGTSGGRGTDTQYF. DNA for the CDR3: TGCAGCGTGGCTGGGACTAGCGGGGGCCGCGGCACAGATACGCAGTATTTT.

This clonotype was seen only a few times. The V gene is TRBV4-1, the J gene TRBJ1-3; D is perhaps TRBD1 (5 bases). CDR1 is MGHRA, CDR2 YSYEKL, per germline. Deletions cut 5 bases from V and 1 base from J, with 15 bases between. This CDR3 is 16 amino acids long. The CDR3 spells CASSWDAEGSGNTIYF. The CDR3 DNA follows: TGCGCCAGCAGCTGGGACGCCGAGGGGTCTGGAAACACCATATATTTT.

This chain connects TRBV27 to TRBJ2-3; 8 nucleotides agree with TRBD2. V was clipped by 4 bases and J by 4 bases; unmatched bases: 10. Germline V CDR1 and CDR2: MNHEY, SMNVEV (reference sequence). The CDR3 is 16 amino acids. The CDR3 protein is CASSSFSSGSADTQYF. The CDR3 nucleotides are TGTGCCAGCAGTTCCTTTTCGAGCGGGAGCGCAGATACGCAGTATTTT.

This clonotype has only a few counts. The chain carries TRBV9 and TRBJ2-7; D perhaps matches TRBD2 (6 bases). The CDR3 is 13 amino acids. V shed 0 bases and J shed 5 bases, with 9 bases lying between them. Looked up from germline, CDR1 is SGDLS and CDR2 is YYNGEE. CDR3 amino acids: CASSVGGEDEQYF. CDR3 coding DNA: TGTGCCAGCAGCGTAGGGGGGGAGGACGAGCAGTACTTC.

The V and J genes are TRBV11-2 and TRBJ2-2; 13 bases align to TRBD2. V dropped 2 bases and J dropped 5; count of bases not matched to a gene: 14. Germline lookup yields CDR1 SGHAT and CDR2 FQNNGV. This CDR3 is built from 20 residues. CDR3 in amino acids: CASSLLILSGTSGITGELFF. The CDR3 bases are TGTGCCAGCAGCTTATTGATTCTAAGCGGGACTAGCGGGATTACCGGGGAGCTGTTTTTT. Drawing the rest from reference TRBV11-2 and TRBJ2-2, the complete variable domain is EAGVAQSPRYKIIEKRQSVAFWCNPISGHATLYWYQQILGQGPKLLIQFQNNGVVDDSQLPKDRFSAERLKGVDSTLKIQPAKLEDSAVYLCASSLLILSGTSGITGELFFGEGSRLTVL.

Here the CDR3 reads CASSTGQGRTNEQFF. The CDR3, as DNA: TGCGCCAGCAGCACCGGACAGGGCAGAACCAATGAGCAGTTCTTC. This rearrangement joins TRBV5-1 to TRBJ2-7; 8 nucleotides align to TRBD1. The end of the DNA fits TRBJ2-1 better, so the J call may be wrong. Germline lookup yields CDR1 SGHRS and CDR2 YFSETQ. This CDR3 contains 15 residues.

The CDR3 loop is CASSPTDKGEQYF. The CDR3 coding sequence is TGTGCCAGCTCACCGACGGACAAGGGGGAGCAGTACTTC. J is TRBJ2-5 and V is TRBV18; possible D gene TRBD1, 6 bases. There are 13 residues in the CDR3. The germline V gene encodes CDR1 KGHSH and CDR2 LQKENI. Trimming removed 3 bases from V and 11 bases from J, with 16 bases in between.

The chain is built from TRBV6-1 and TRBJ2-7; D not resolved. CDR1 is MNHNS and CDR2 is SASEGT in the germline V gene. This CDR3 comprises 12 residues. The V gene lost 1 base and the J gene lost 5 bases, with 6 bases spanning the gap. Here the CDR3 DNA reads TGTGCCAGCAGTGAAGGTTCGAACGAGCAGTACTTC. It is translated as CASSEGSNEQYF.

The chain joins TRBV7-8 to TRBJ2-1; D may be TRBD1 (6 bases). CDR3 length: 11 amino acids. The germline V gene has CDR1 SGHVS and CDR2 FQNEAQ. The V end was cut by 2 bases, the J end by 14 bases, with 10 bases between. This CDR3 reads CASSLTGQKFF. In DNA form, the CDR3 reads TGTGCCAGCAGCTTAACAGGGCAGAAGTTCTTC.

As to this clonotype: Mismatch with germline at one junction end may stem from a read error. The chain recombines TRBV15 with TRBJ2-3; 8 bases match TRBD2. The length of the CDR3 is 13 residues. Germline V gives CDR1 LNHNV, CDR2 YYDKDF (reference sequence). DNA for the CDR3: TGTGCCACCAGGAGCGGGAGTGGAGATACGCAGTACTTT. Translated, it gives CATRSGSGDTQYF.

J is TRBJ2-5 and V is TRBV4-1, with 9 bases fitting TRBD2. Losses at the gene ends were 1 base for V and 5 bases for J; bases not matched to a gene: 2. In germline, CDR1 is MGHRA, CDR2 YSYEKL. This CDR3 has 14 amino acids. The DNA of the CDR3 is TGCGCCAGCAGCCAAGCCGGACTAGCGGAGACCCAGTACTTC. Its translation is CASSQAGLAETQYF.

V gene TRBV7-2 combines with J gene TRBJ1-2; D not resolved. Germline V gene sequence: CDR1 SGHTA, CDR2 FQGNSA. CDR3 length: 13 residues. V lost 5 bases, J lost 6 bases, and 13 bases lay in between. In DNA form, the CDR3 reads TGTGCCAGCAGCGACTCTAGGGAGGATGGCTACACCTTC. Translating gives CASSDSREDGYTF.

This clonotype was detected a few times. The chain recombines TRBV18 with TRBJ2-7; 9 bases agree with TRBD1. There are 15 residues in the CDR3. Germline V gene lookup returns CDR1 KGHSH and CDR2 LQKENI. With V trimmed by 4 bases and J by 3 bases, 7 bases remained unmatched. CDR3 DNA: TGTGCCAGCTCACGACCGGGACAGGGACTCTACGAGCAGTACTTC. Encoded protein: CASSRPGQGLYEQYF. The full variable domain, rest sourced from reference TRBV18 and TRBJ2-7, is NAGVMQNPRHLVRRRGQEARLRCSPMKGHSHVYWYRQLPEEGLKFMVYLQKENIIDESGMPKERFSAEFPKEGPSILRIQQVVRGDSAAYFCASSRPGQGLYEQYFGPGTRLTVT.

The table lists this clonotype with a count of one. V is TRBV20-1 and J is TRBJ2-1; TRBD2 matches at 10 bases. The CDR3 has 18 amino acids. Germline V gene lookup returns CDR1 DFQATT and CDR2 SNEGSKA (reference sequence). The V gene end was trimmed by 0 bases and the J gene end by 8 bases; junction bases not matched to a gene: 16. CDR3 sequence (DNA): TGCAGTGCTAGAGATTATTGGGCGAGCGGGAGGGCCAGAGATGAGCAGTTCTTC. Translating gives CSARDYWASGRARDEQFF.

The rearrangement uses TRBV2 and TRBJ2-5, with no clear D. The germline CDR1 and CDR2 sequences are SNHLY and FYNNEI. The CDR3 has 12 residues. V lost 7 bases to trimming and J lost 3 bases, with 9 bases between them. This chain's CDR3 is CASIKYEETQYF. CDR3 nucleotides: TGTGCCAGCATAAAATACGAAGAGACCCAGTACTTC.

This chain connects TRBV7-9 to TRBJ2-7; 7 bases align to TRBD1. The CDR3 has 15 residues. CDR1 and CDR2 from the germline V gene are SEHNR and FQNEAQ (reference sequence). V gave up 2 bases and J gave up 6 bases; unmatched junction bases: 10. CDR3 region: CASSLSLQGPLEQYF. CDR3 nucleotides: TGTGCCAGCAGCTTAAGTCTACAGGGGCCCCTCGAGCAGTACTTC.

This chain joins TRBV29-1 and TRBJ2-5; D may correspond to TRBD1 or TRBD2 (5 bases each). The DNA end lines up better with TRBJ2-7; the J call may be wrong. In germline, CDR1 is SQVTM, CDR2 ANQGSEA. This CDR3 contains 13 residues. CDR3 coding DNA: TGCAGCGTTGGGACTGGGGGTCTCTACGAGCAGTACTTC. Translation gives CSVGTGGLYEQYF.

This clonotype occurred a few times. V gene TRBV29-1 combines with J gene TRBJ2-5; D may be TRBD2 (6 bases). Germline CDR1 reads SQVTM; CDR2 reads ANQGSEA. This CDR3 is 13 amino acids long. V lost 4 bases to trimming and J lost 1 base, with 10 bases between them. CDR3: CSVVGLLQETQYF. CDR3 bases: TGCAGCGTTGTGGGACTTCTCCAAGAGACCCAGTACTTC.

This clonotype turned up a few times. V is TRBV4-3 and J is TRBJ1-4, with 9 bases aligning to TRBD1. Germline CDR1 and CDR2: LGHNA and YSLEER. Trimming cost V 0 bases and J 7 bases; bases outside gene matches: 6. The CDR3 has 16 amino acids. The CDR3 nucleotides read TGCGCCAGCAGCCAAGATTTTTCGGACAGGGGTGAAAAACTGTTTTTT. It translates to CASSQDFSDRGEKLFF.